This paragraph covers one T cell receptor (beta chain) sequence. Its binding antigen is unknown. No clone much larger than this one lies a single base away; base qualities are absent. The data originate from a study of blood T cell repertoires in COVID-19 (dated by TCRdb to the early 2020s). Background on the whole study: The collaborator samples originated in the United States, Italy and Spain and spanned the acute and convalescent phases of COVID-19. Subjects who had been exposed to COVID-19, were actively infected with it, or had recovered from it provided the deeply sampled blood TCRbeta repertoires that made up the dataset. Where available, HLA class I and class II types were taken from metadata supplied by the sample provider and were not determined by assay-based typing. Samples were obtained from the ongoing ImmuneRACE study (first 160 participants) and from about 1,300 subjects provided by 6 global collaborators. The sample metadata nearly always contained a de-identified subject ID, COVID-19 status, age in years and sex. A freely available public database, intended as a resource for researchers studying the immune response to SARS-CoV-2, is where the repertoires were released. The prospective study material was composed of cDNA or gDNA derived from T cells, B-cell-depleted T cells, or PBMCs. Points the paper makes about the study in general: Clinical and demographic metadata were provided uncurated, with the amount varying by source and participant.

The germline V gene (reference sequence) supplies CDR1 SGHAT and CDR2 FQDESV. Trimmed from V: 0 bases; trimmed from J: 3 bases; junction bases lacking a gene match: 11. The CDR3, from cysteine to phenylalanine, totals 18 residues. Just the 54-base CDR3 DNA is kept, in frame starting at base 1. At one collaborating source in Seattle, patients were enrolled during active infection and were followed longitudinally through the course of disease. Collaborating institutions collected whole blood in K2EDTA tubes following their own protocols. For TCRbeta analysis, collaborators shipped samples in one of three forms: frozen whole blood, isolated PBMCs, or DNA extracted from either of those sample types. TCRbeta CDR3 regions were amplified from genomic DNA using the immunoSEQ Assay, a bias-controlled multiplex PCR. The study's processing was this. Within the assay, amplification of reference gene primers was used to estimate how many nucleated cells each sample contained. To quantify the absolute abundance of each unique TCRbeta CDR3 rearrangement, sequence reads were collapsed and filtered. For each sample, productive Simpson clonality was calculated as the square root of Simpson's diversity index across productive rearrangements. TCRdb provides this immuneACCESS table in a form limited to in-frame rearrangements. Some clones are lacking; in checked studies, under half of them reflect an unresolved V gene, and why the rest are absent is not known. V and J calls and clone size follow that table, whereas D and trimming were derived from the DNA. The table for this sample lists about 480,000 clones; approximately 89% of them were counted only once. The ten biggest clones cover over 0.7% of the sample.

This receptor was taken from a young man with COVID-19, enrolled during active disease. Sequencing used peripheral blood. The sequence links TRBV11-1 to TRBJ2-7, with 10 middle bases fitting TRBD1. The CDR3 sequence is CASSLARQGANYIYEQYF. The nucleotide sequence is TGTGCCAGCAGCTTAGCCCGACAGGGGGCGAATTATATCTACGAGCAGTACTTC.